In its sample, the clone carrying this TCR beta chain was seen a few times. This CDR3 has 13 amino acids. Germline lookup yields CDR1 MNHNY and CDR2 SVGAGI (reference sequence). V shed 11 bases and J shed 2 bases, with 12 bases lying between them. Libraries were prepared by immunoSEQ multiplex PCR; TCRdb keeps only in-frame clonotypes and omits some of them. The sample lists about 260,000 clones; 80% to 90% were seen once. The data were obtained in a study of blood T cell repertoires in COVID-19. Background on the study: T cells, B-cell-depleted T cells, or PBMCs supplied cDNA or gDNA.

The TCR originated in a woman between 40 and 55 years old who had recovered from COVID-19. The chain joins TRBV6-6 to TRBJ2-2; unclear D gene. The sequenced material came from peripheral blood. The CDR3 is CASTLPNTGELFF. The CDR3 nucleotides are TGTGCCTCTACGCTACCAAACACCGGGGAGCTGTTTTTT.